This T cell receptor beta chain originates from a study of Graves' ophthalmopathy and Graves' hyperthyroidism. About the study: The term stable hyperthyroidism indicated an absence of ophthalmopathy within 18 months of follow-up.

This clonotype showed up many times. Germline CDR1 DFQATT, CDR2 SNEGSKA (reference sequence). The CDR3 has 12 residues. The V gene lost 1 base and the J gene lost 6 bases, with 9 bases spanning the gap. The TCR beta CDR3 regions underwent amplification from RNA transcripts. HTBI-primed first-round RT-PCR preceded second-round multiplex PCR. TCRdb called the multiplex PCR reads again in MiXCR, with one record for every CDR3 protein. This table holds around 1.1 million distinct CDR3 sequences, roughly 35% found once. This TCR came from an adult man with Graves' hyperthyroidism. Input material: peripheral blood or thyroid tissue (not recorded which). The chain employs TRBV20-1 and TRBJ1-1; unclear D gene. The CDR3 reads CSARVWAPEAFF. Written as DNA, the CDR3 is TGCAGTGCTAGAGTATGGGCCCCTGAAGCTTTCTTT.